What follows are 31 T cell receptor beta chains derived from one specimen sequenced in a study of post-analysis software for immune sequencing data. Study-level points and caveats: Elevated frequency relative to controls characterized 4 or 5 TRBV segments in patients, TRBV5-6, TRBV5-1 and TRBV20-1 among them.

What these receptors recognize is not known. Unique molecular identifiers tagged the TCR beta cDNA libraries. TCRdb passed the PCR reads through MiXCR, listing each CDR3 protein once. The table lists almost 700,000 distinct CDR3 sequences, about 60% of them singletons. Sequenced: blood. The receptors come from a girl aged 2 to 10 with multiple sclerosis.

J is TRBJ2-4 and V is TRBV20-1; TRBD2 matches at 8 bases. Gene TRBJ2-7 matches the end of the DNA better, so the J call may be wrong. This CDR3 has 14 residues. Germline V gene lookup returns CDR1 DFQATT and CDR2 SNEGSKA (reference sequence). CDR3 DNA: TGCAGTGCGACCCGCGGGAGGCTCGCCGACGAGCAGTACTTC. This gives the protein CSATRGRLADEQYF.

This clonotype was recorded a few times. The chain carries TRBV12-3 or TRBV12-4 and TRBJ2-1; D remains unclear. The CDR3 extends over 13 amino acids. The V end was cut by 3 bases, the J end by 12 bases, with 15 bases between. The CDR3 loop is CASSFSGPSPQFF. For the CDR3, the DNA is TGTGCCAGCAGTTTCAGTGGACCCTCCCCGCAGTTCTTC.

This clonotype was picked up a small number of times. The chain combines TRBV6-2 or TRBV6-3 with TRBJ2-7, with D perhaps TRBD2 (6 bases). With 5 bases removed from V and 0 bases from J, the gap between germline ends came to 14 bases. This CDR3 spans 15 amino acids. Germline CDR1 and CDR2: MNHEY and SVGEGT. The CDR3 DNA follows: TGTGCCAGCAGTGGAGCTCGGGGGAGCTCCTACGAGCAGTACTTC. Translated: CASSGARGSSYEQYF.

The chain couples TRBV12-3 or TRBV12-4 to TRBJ2-1; TRBD1 matches 10 bases. CDR3 size: 16 residues. V trimming: 6 bases; J trimming: 2 bases; junction bases outside the gene matches: 7. The CDR3 reads CASRWGQGRPYNEQFF. DNA of the CDR3: TGTGCCAGCAGATGGGGACAGGGGAGGCCCTACAATGAGCAGTTCTTC.

V gene TRBV12-3 or TRBV12-4 combines with J gene TRBJ1-2; unclear D gene. The CDR3 has 11 residues. V gave up 5 bases and J gave up 8 bases, with 9 bases separating them. The CDR3, as DNA: TGTGCCAGCAGTACTAGGTCCGGCTACACCTTC. Translating it yields CASSTRSGYTF.

Turning to this clonotype: At one boundary the junction diverges from the germline segment, which might be a read error. V gene TRBV6-5 combines with J gene TRBJ2-3; 10 nucleotides line up with TRBD2. The CDR3 runs to 15 residues. The germline V gene encodes CDR1 MNHEY and CDR2 SVGAGI. CDR3 region: CASSYASGSIDTQYF. CDR3 bases: TGTGCCAGCAGTTACGCTAGCGGGAGCATAGATACGCAGTATTTT.

The gene calls are TRBV2 and TRBJ2-4; TRBD1 matches 8 bases. Looked up from germline, CDR1 is SNHLY and CDR2 is FYNNEI. The CDR3 is made up of 13 amino acids. The V segment lost 11 bases and the J segment 8 bases; nucleotides outside the gene matches: 11. The CDR3 region has the DNA TGTGCCGGATCAGGACAGGGTAGGGACATTCAGTACTTC. Its protein is CAGSGQGRDIQYF.

This clonotype was counted once. This chain joins TRBV6-5 and TRBJ1-4; possibly TRBD1 for D (5 bases). Germline-derived CDR1 and CDR2 are MNHEY and SVGAGI. The CDR3 runs to 19 residues. V lost 2 bases, J lost 0 bases, and 19 bases lay in between. The CDR3 bases are TGTGCCAGCAGTTACCGAGTGGGGGTCAAGCAAGCAACTAATGAAAAACTGTTTTTT. Protein: CASSYRVGVKQATNEKLFF.

The V call is TRBV12-3 or TRBV12-4, the J call TRBJ1-2; D uncertain. The CDR3 length is 14 residues. Trimming pared 6 bases from V and 1 base from J, leaving 12 bases between. The CDR3 DNA reads TGTGCCAGCAGCCAAGCCGGGCGTAACTATGGCTACACCTTC. Translation gives CASSQAGRNYGYTF.

The chain combines TRBV7-2 with TRBJ2-5; 15 bases fit TRBD2. Germline V gene sequence: CDR1 SGHTA, CDR2 FQGNSA. There are 19 residues in the CDR3. The V gene end was trimmed by 5 bases and the J gene end by 0 bases; junction bases not matched to a gene: 10. Here the CDR3 DNA reads TGTGCCAGCAGCCTCCCTGGACTAGCGGGGGGGAGGTACCAAGAGACCCAGTACTTC. Translating gives CASSLPGLAGGRYQETQYF. Full variable domain (missing parts from reference TRBV7-2 and TRBJ2-5): GAGVSQSPSNKVTEKGKDVELRCDPISGHTALYWYRQSLGQGLEFLIYFQGNSAPDKSGLPSDRFSAERTGGSVSTLTIQRTQQEDSAVYLCASSLPGLAGGRYQETQYFGPGTRLLVL.

The gene calls are TRBV6-1 and TRBJ1-2; D unresolved. The V gene's germline CDR1 is MNHNS and CDR2 SASEGT. Trimming took 0 bases from V and 3 from J, leaving 14 bases between them. The CDR3 totals 16 residues. DNA for the CDR3: TGTGCCAGCAGTGAAGCATTTAAGGGCTGGGACTATGGCTACACCTTC. Translated: CASSEAFKGWDYGYTF.

The sample holds a few counts of this clonotype. The chain recombines TRBV5-1 with TRBJ1-2; D remains unclear. Germline CDR1 reads SGHRS; CDR2 reads YFSETQ. The CDR3 covers 12 residues. Trimming took off 0 bases at V and 10 bases at J, with 10 bases between the two ends. The CDR3 region has the DNA TGCGCCAGCAGCTTGGAATCCAGGATCTACACCTTC. Its protein is CASSLESRIYTF.

The chain employs TRBV12-3 or TRBV12-4 and TRBJ2-1, with 8 bases aligning to TRBD1. V was pared by 4 bases and J by 13 bases, with 6 bases of the junction left unmatched. The length of the CDR3 is 12 residues. DNA for the CDR3: TGTGCCAGCAGTTCCCCCGGGACAGGACAGTTCTTC. It specifies CASSSPGTGQFF.

This chain links TRBV7-8 with TRBJ1-2, with 7 bases fitting TRBD1. Unmatched junction bases numbered 8, after V lost 4 bases and J lost 0 bases. The CDR3 covers 16 residues. Germline CDR1 SGHVS, CDR2 FQNEAQ. The CDR3 protein is CASSSGTVGSNYGYTF. In nucleotides, the CDR3 is TGTGCCAGCAGCTCCGGGACAGTTGGGTCTAACTATGGCTACACCTTC.

This clonotype was counted between two and nine times. CDR3 loop: CASSLGGGDRTTDTQYF. Written as DNA, the CDR3 is TGTGCCAGCAGCTTAGGGGGCGGCGACCGGACCACAGATACGCAGTATTTT. V is TRBV7-9 and J is TRBJ2-3, with TRBD1 as a possible D gene (5 bases). V was cut by 1 base and J by 2 bases, with 16 bases left in between. CDR1 is SEHNR, CDR2 FQNEAQ, per germline (reference sequence). This CDR3 is 17 amino acids long.

J is TRBJ1-1 and V is TRBV7-9, with 7 nucleotides matching TRBD1. The CDR3 sequence is 14 residues long. The ends lost 5 bases at V and 3 bases at J; junction bases unmatched: 6. Germline loops: CDR1 SEHNR, CDR2 FQNEAQ (reference sequence). This CDR3 reads CASSSDRDYTEAFF. DNA for the CDR3: TGTGCCAGCAGCAGTGACAGGGATTACACTGAAGCTTTCTTT.

J is TRBJ2-5 and V is TRBV7-3, with D maybe TRBD2 (6 bases). There are 15 residues in the CDR3. CDR1 and CDR2 (germline): SGHTA, FQGTGA. V lost 5 bases to trimming and J lost 5 bases, with 18 bases between them. CDR3 sequence reads: CASSPTGLPGETQYF. CDR3 DNA sequence: TGTGCCAGCAGCCCAACAGGACTACCTGGCGAGACCCAGTACTTC.

The CDR3 sequence is CASSVAPLETQYF. The DNA for the CDR3 is TGTGCCAGCAGCGTAGCACCTTTAGAGACCCAGTACTTC. The rearrangement uses TRBV9 and TRBJ2-4, with D uncertain. The end of the DNA is better explained by TRBJ2-5, so the J call may be wrong. The CDR3 length is 13 residues. Germline values: CDR1 SGDLS, CDR2 YYNGEE.

CDR3 DNA sequence: TGTGCCACCAGCGACCCGGCGGAGAACACTGAAGCTTTCTTT. This translates into CATSDPAENTEAFF. The rearrangement uses TRBV15 and TRBJ1-1; D unresolved. Per germline, CDR1 LNHNV and CDR2 YYDKDF (reference sequence). V shed 5 bases and J shed 1 base, with 11 bases lying between them. The CDR3 runs to 14 residues.

This chain joins TRBV29-1 and TRBJ1-2; D is undetermined. V was shortened by 7 bases and J by 6 bases, with 18 bases between the two germline ends. Germline V gives CDR1 SQVTM, CDR2 ANQGSEA. The CDR3 is 13 amino acids. The CDR3 DNA sequence: TGCAGCGCCCGCACGGAGGGTAGTCATGGCTACACCTTC. It specifies CSARTEGSHGYTF.

This clonotype was seen a few times. The chain couples TRBV12-3 or TRBV12-4 to TRBJ1-4; 7 bases agree with TRBD1. After removal of 5 bases from V and 2 bases from J, the junction contained 8 bases not matched to a gene. CDR3 length: 16 amino acids. This CDR3 is CASSPSHRGTNEKLFF. The CDR3 DNA reads as TGTGCCAGCAGTCCGTCCCACAGGGGTACTAATGAAAAACTGTTTTTT.

The chain carries TRBV28 and TRBJ2-7; D is perhaps TRBD2 (6 bases). Germline V gives CDR1 MDHEN, CDR2 SYDVKM. Trimming took off 6 bases at V and 3 bases at J, with 18 bases between the two ends. The CDR3 consists of 15 residues. The CDR3 loop reads CASSPSDSIHYEQYF. The CDR3 DNA reads as TGTGCCAGCAGCCCTAGCGATTCCATCCACTACGAGCAGTACTTC.

This sequence joins TRBV15 and TRBJ2-1, with 12 bases that match TRBD1. The CDR3 runs 16 residues. From germline, CDR1 is LNHNV and CDR2 YYDKDF (reference sequence). J gave up 7 bases and V 6 bases, and 10 bases lay outside the gene matches. The CDR3 protein is CATSPPGQGAVNEQFF. The CDR3 DNA sequence: TGTGCCACCAGTCCACCGGGACAGGGGGCGGTTAATGAGCAGTTCTTC.

This clonotype was detected a few times. The gene calls are TRBV11-2 and TRBJ2-7; D possibly corresponds to TRBD2 (7 bases). Trimming removed 4 bases from V and 1 base from J, with 11 bases in between. The CDR3 totals 14 residues. Germline loops: CDR1 SGHAT, CDR2 FQNNGV. CDR3 DNA: TGTGCCAGCAGCTGGGGGGGCAGATCCTACGAGCAGTACTTC. It codes for CASSWGGRSYEQYF.

This clonotype was detected only a few times. The V gene is TRBV20-1, the J gene TRBJ2-3; 7 bases line up with TRBD1. This CDR3 spans 13 amino acids. CDR1 DFQATT and CDR2 SNEGSKA come from the germline V gene (reference sequence). The junction had 7 bases not matched to a gene; V was cut back by 5 bases and J by 5 bases. DNA for the CDR3: TGCAGTGCTCACCGTCCAGGGGGAGATACGCAGTATTTT. It specifies CSAHRPGGDTQYF.

The chain joins TRBV27 to TRBJ2-7, with 7 bases lining up with TRBD1. Germline V lookup: CDR1 MNHEY, CDR2 SMNVEV (reference sequence). The J segment lost 4 bases and the V segment lost 0 bases, leaving 3 bases of the junction unmatched. The CDR3 loop spans 14 amino acids. CDR3 sequence: CASSLSGQAYEQYF. DNA of the CDR3: TGTGCCAGCAGTTTATCAGGACAGGCATACGAGCAGTACTTC.

The gene calls are TRBV15 and TRBJ2-5, with 9 bases lining up with TRBD1. This CDR3 contains 15 residues. The junction had 8 bases not matched to a gene; V was cut back by 5 bases and J by 4 bases. From germline, CDR1 is LNHNV and CDR2 YYDKDF (reference sequence). The CDR3 region is CATSRRTGVGETQYF. The DNA of the CDR3 is TGTGCCACCAGCCGAAGGACAGGGGTAGGAGAGACCCAGTACTTC.

The V call is TRBV29-1, the J call TRBJ1-2; no reliable D call. Germline CDR1 reads SQVTM; CDR2 reads ANQGSEA. The V gene lost 3 bases and the J gene lost 3 bases, with 8 bases spanning the gap. This CDR3 contains 12 residues. Here the CDR3 reads CSVEREDYGYTF. The CDR3 nucleotides are TGCAGCGTTGAGCGGGAAGACTATGGCTACACCTTC.

This clonotype has more than one count but fewer than ten. The V call is TRBV10-2, the J call TRBJ1-4; 7 bases match TRBD1. The length of the CDR3 is 14 residues. Germline CDR1 WSHSY, CDR2 SAAADI. After removal of 5 bases from V and 5 bases from J, the junction contained 5 bases not matched to a gene. This CDR3 reads CASSPGTENEKLFF. For the CDR3, the DNA is TGCGCCAGCAGTCCCGGGACAGAGAATGAAAAACTGTTTTTT.

V usage is TRBV7-9 and J usage is TRBJ1-2, with D perhaps TRBD1 (5 bases). The germline V gene has CDR1 SEHNR and CDR2 FQNEAQ (reference sequence). CDR3 length: 15 amino acids. The V end was cut by 5 bases, the J end by 6 bases, with 19 bases between. For the CDR3, the DNA is TGTGCCAGCAGCCCCCCGGGAGGGGCTCCCCATGGCTACACCTTC. Translated, it gives CASSPPGGAPHGYTF.

Here the CDR3 DNA reads TGTGCCAGCAGCCAAGATGTCACGCCCACTGAAGCTTTCTTT. As protein: CASSQDVTPTEAFF. This chain links TRBV4-2 with TRBJ1-1; D is undetermined. Germline assignment: CDR1 LGHNA and CDR2 YNFKEQ. There are 14 residues in the CDR3. The ends were cut back, 0 bases at V and 4 bases at J, with 9 bases in the middle.